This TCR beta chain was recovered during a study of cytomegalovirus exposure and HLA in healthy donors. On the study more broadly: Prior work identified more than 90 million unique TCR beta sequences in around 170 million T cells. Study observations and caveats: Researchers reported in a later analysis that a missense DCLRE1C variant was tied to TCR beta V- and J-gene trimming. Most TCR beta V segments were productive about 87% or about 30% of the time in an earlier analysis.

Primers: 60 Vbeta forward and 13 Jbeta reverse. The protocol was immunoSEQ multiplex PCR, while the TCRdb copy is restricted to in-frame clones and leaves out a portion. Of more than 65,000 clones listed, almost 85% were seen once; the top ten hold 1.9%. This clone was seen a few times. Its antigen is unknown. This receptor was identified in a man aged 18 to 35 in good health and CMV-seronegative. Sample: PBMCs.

In nucleotides, the CDR3 is TGTGCCAGCAGCCAAGATTTATGGGCCGTCACTGAAGCTTTCTTT. It translates to CASSQDLWAVTEAFF. The rearrangement uses TRBV4-2 and TRBJ1-1, with D hard to call. Germline V lookup: CDR1 LGHNA, CDR2 YNFKEQ. The CDR3 loop spans 15 amino acids. Trimming removed 0 bases from V and 4 bases from J, with 12 bases in between.